The T cell receptor (beta chain) under discussion was sequenced for a study of cytomegalovirus exposure and HLA in healthy donors. Study-level results: Prior analysis indicated that the majority of TCR beta V segments exhibited productivity approximately 87% or approximately 30% of the time.

The PCR employed 60 Vbeta primers together with 13 Jbeta primers. The method was immunoSEQ multiplex PCR; TCRdb's version includes in-frame clones alone and lacks a portion of them. In the table there are 110,000 to 150,000 clones, roughly 10% of which are singletons. This clone appeared a few times. What it recognizes is unknown. The CDR3 has 16 residues. With 5 bases clipped from V and 4 bases from J, the junction kept 8 bases outside the gene matches. Germline V lookup: CDR1 SEHNR, CDR2 FQNEAQ (reference sequence). This chain connects TRBV7-9 to TRBJ2-3; TRBD1 matches at 11 bases. What was sequenced was PBMCs. The source is a man aged 45-65 years in good health and CMV-seronegative. The CDR3 nucleotides are TGTGCCAGCAGCCGGCCGGGGACAGGGGGATCAGATACGCAGTATTTT. It translates to CASSRPGTGGSDTQYF.